These 13 T cell receptor beta chains share one sample of origin, sequenced in a study of blood T cells in healthy people across ages. A sample-barcoded 5' primer and a J-beta primer mix were used in a second PCR of roughly 7 to 11 cycles. MiXCR, applied by TCRdb to the 5' RACE reads, yields one record per CDR3 protein. The data show roughly 930,000 distinct CDR3 sequences, with approximately 49% seen just once and under 15% held by the top ten. Source material: blood. These receptors all come from a young man in good health.

J is TRBJ2-7 and V is TRBV20-1; the match to TRBD1 covers 7 bases. The end of the DNA is better explained by TRBJ2-5, so the J call may be wrong. The CDR3 sequence is 15 residues long. The germline V gene has CDR1 DFQATT and CDR2 SNEGSKA (reference sequence). For the CDR3, the DNA is TGCAGTGCCTCGCTCCGAGGGACAGTTCAAGAGACCCAGTACTTC. Translation gives CSASLRGTVQETQYF.

This rearrangement joins TRBV28 to TRBJ2-4, with 11 positions matching TRBD1. V lost 6 bases and J lost 13; bases outside the gene matches: 17. This CDR3 region has 16 residues. CDR1 MDHEN and CDR2 SYDVKM come from the germline V gene. The CDR3 is CASRIAPGQGAYEQYF. The CDR3 nucleotides are TGTGCCAGCAGGATAGCCCCCGGACAGGGGGCATATGAGCAGTACTTC.

This clonotype was counted only a few times. The chain has TRBV5-1 and TRBJ2-3; the D gene is possibly TRBD2 (6 bases). From germline, CDR1 is SGHRS and CDR2 YFSETQ. The CDR3 is made up of 16 amino acids. Trimming pared 4 bases from V and 4 bases from J, leaving 19 bases between. CDR3 sequence: CASSSDGGNFADTQYF. CDR3 sequence (DNA): TGCGCCAGCAGCAGCGATGGAGGGAATTTTGCAGATACGCAGTATTTT.

The chain has TRBV5-1 and TRBJ2-5, with 12 bases that match TRBD2. Trimming took 4 bases from V and 11 from J; bases not matched to a gene: 15. CDR3 length: 16 amino acids. Germline CDR1 SGHRS, CDR2 YFSETQ. The CDR3 DNA sequence: TGCGCCAGCAGCCCTACTAGCGGGGGGACCCCTCGGGAGCAGTACTTC. This translates into CASSPTSGGTPREQYF.

In DNA form, the CDR3 reads TGTGCCAGCAGTCGCCGTCAGATCTCTGGGGCCAACGTCCTGACTTTC. Protein sequence: CASSRRQISGANVLTF. This sequence joins TRBV9 and TRBJ2-6, with D hard to call. Germline loops: CDR1 SGDLS, CDR2 YYNGEE. CDR3 length equals 16 residues. The ends were cut back, 5 bases at V and 0 bases at J, with 12 bases in the middle.

This rearrangement joins TRBV6-1 to TRBJ2-3, with TRBD1 matching over 7 bases. V shed 6 bases and J 5 bases; nucleotides not matched to a gene: 5. Germline lookup yields CDR1 MNHNS and CDR2 SASEGT. This CDR3 comprises 13 residues. This chain's CDR3 is CASRAGGLDTQYF. The CDR3 DNA sequence: TGTGCCAGCAGGGCAGGGGGTTTAGATACGCAGTATTTT.

The chain couples TRBV2 to TRBJ1-4; 11 positions agree with TRBD1. CDR3 length equals 15 residues. Losses at the gene ends were 5 bases for V and 7 bases for J; bases not matched to a gene: 6. CDR1 and CDR2 from the germline V gene are SNHLY and FYNNEI. The CDR3 is CASSFRGTGGEKLFF. In DNA, the CDR3 is TGTGCCAGCAGTTTTCGCGGGACAGGGGGTGAAAAACTGTTTTTT.

This clonotype has ten or more counts. The chain employs TRBV5-1 and TRBJ2-5; D is undetermined. There are 15 residues in the CDR3. With 0 bases removed from V and 7 bases from J, the gap between germline ends came to 16 bases. The V gene's germline CDR1 is SGHRS and CDR2 YFSETQ. CDR3 bases: TGCGCCAGCAGCTTGGATACGGCAGGTGTAAGGACCCAGTACTTC. This translates into CASSLDTAGVRTQYF.

This chain uses TRBV6-1 with TRBJ2-5; 8 nucleotides line up with TRBD2. Germline V CDR1 and CDR2: MNHNS, SASEGT. The J segment lost 5 bases and the V segment lost 4 bases, leaving 6 bases of the junction unmatched. CDR3 length: 14 amino acids. CDR3 amino acids: CASSVELADETQYF. For the CDR3, the DNA is TGTGCCAGCAGTGTCGAACTAGCGGACGAGACCCAGTACTTC.

This clonotype has a handful of counts. The J gene is TRBJ1-2, the V gene TRBV4-2; 7 bases agree with TRBD1. There are 16 residues in the CDR3. The germline gives CDR1 LGHNA, CDR2 YNFKEQ. Trimming removed 4 bases from V and 2 bases from J; junction bases left unmatched: 10. CDR3 nucleotide sequence: TGTGCCAGCAGCCGCGGGGATACAGGGGCGAACTATGGCTACACCTTC. Its protein is CASSRGDTGANYGYTF.

The chain joins TRBV20-1 to TRBJ2-4; D is unclear. The J call may be in error: the DNA end matches TRBJ2-5 better. Germline values: CDR1 DFQATT, CDR2 SNEGSKA (reference sequence). The CDR3 contains 12 residues. CDR3 sequence reads: CSASSVQETQYF. CDR3 bases: TGCAGTGCTAGTTCGGTACAAGAGACCCAGTACTTC.

Ten or more counts support this clonotype. J is TRBJ2-1 and V is TRBV6-1, with 9 bases identical to TRBD2. The V and J ends lost 6 bases and 6 bases, in that order; junction bases with no gene match: 3. This CDR3 has 13 amino acids. The V gene's germline CDR1 is MNHNS and CDR2 SASEGT. This CDR3 is CASRGLAFNEQFF. In nucleotides, the CDR3 is TGTGCCAGCAGGGGACTAGCCTTCAATGAGCAGTTCTTC.

The chain combines TRBV7-9 with TRBJ1-1; D is possibly TRBD1 (5 bases). V shed 6 bases and J shed 1 base, with 12 bases lying between them. CDR1 and CDR2 from the germline V gene are SEHNR and FQNEAQ (reference sequence). This CDR3 spans 14 amino acids. CDR3 in DNA: TGTGCCAGCAGACCCACGACAGAGAACACTGAAGCTTTCTTT. Encoded protein: CASRPTTENTEAFF.